The 14 T cell receptor beta chains presented below share a single source sample, sequenced in a study of T cell changes during pregnancy in multiple sclerosis. Profiling relied on immunoSEQ multiplex PCR, and the TCRdb table lists in-frame clones only, not all of them. The sample holds about 44,000 clones, 95% to 97% seen once. This material consisted of peripheral blood, taken in the second trimester of pregnancy. The origin of the receptors is a female donor with multiple sclerosis, enrolled in a pregnancy study.

On this clone itself: Compared with germline, one end of the junction differs, possibly owing to a read error. Other DNA variants within this sample encode the same CDR3. The rearrangement joins TRBV5-1 to TRBJ1-1, with D tentatively TRBD1 (6 bases). The CDR3 runs to 16 residues. Germline assignment: CDR1 SGHRS and CDR2 YFSETQ. The DNA for the CDR3 is TGTGCCAGCAGCCCTTACGTTACCGGGACAAGCACTGAAGCTTTCTTT. It specifies CASSPYVTGTSTEAFF.

The chain couples TRBV13 to TRBJ2-3, with 11 positions matching TRBD2. The CDR3 runs 16 residues. The junction had 6 bases not matched to a gene; V was cut back by 5 bases and J by 2 bases. Germline lookup yields CDR1 PRHDT and CDR2 FYEKMQ (reference sequence). In DNA form, the CDR3 reads TGTGCCAGCAGCATCCGACTAGCGGGGATCACAGATACGCAGTATTTT. Protein sequence: CASSIRLAGITDTQYF.

The chain recombines TRBV5-1 with TRBJ2-1; TRBD2 agrees at 7 bases. The CDR3 is 19 residues long. V lost 3 bases, J lost 2 bases, and 17 bases stayed unmatched. In germline, CDR1 is SGHRS, CDR2 YFSETQ. The CDR3 loop is CASSSKPYSERGTYNEQFF. The DNA for the CDR3 is TGCGCCAGCAGCTCTAAACCATACAGTGAGCGGGGCACCTACAATGAGCAGTTCTTC.

A few counts support this clone. The rearrangement links TRBV6-5 to TRBJ1-1; D perhaps matches TRBD1 (6 bases). The V gene's germline CDR1 is MNHEY and CDR2 SVGAGI. The CDR3 has 12 amino acids. Trimming cost V 4 bases and J 9 bases, with 12 bases left between them. CDR3 residues: CASSFDRYQAFF. The CDR3, as DNA: TGTGCCAGCAGTTTCGACAGGTACCAAGCTTTCTTT.

V and J are TRBV4-2 and TRBJ2-7; the D gene is possibly TRBD2 (6 bases). Trimming took 1 base from V and 4 from J, leaving 11 bases between them. Germline CDR1 reads LGHNA; CDR2 reads YNFKEQ. CDR3 size: 14 residues. In DNA form, the CDR3 reads TGTGCCAGCAGCCAAGGTGGAGGGGAATACGAGCAGTACTTC. Protein: CASSQGGGEYEQYF.

The chain couples TRBV27 to TRBJ2-7; TRBD2 might be the D (6 bases). The V gene's germline CDR1 is MNHEY and CDR2 SMNVEV (reference sequence). Deletions cut 5 bases from V and 7 bases from J, with 15 bases between. CDR3 length: 13 residues. CDR3 in amino acids: CASSPLSGTEQYF. The CDR3 region has the DNA TGTGCCAGCAGTCCTTTGTCTGGGACTGAGCAGTACTTC.

This chain uses TRBV6-1 with TRBJ2-2, with a weak D call TRBD1 (5 bases). The CDR3 totals 17 residues. Germline V gene lookup returns CDR1 MNHNS and CDR2 SASEGT. Trimming removed 2 bases from V and 7 bases from J, with 20 bases in between. Here the CDR3 reads CASSEKPTAGWVGELFF. For the CDR3, the DNA is TGTGCCAGCAGTGAAAAACCCACCGCAGGGTGGGTCGGGGAGCTGTTTTTT.

The chain recombines TRBV29-1 with TRBJ1-3; the D is unclear. V was trimmed by 6 bases and J by 11 bases, leaving 17 bases between them. CDR3 length: 12 residues. The germline gives CDR1 SQVTM, CDR2 ANQGSEA. For the CDR3, the DNA is TGCAGCGTCAGCCTGGGCGCCCAGGCCATATATTTT. Protein sequence: CSVSLGAQAIYF.

This clone showed up just once. The V gene is TRBV7-2, the J gene TRBJ2-5, with D perhaps TRBD2 (5 bases). Germline CDR1 SGHTA, CDR2 FQGNSA. The ends were cut back, 5 bases at V and 1 base at J, with 14 bases in the middle. CDR3 size: 15 residues. CDR3 sequence reads: CASSGIPGFQETQYF. As DNA, the CDR3 is TGTGCCAGCAGCGGAATACCGGGGTTCCAAGAGACCCAGTACTTC. Variable domain in full (rest from reference TRBV7-2 and TRBJ2-5): GAGVSQSPSNKVTEKGKDVELRCDPISGHTALYWYRQSLGQGLEFLIYFQGNSAPDKSGLPSDRFSAERTGGSVSTLTIQRTQQEDSAVYLCASSGIPGFQETQYFGPGTRLLVL.

This chain joins TRBV4-3 and TRBJ1-6, with D possibly being TRBD1 (6 bases). V dropped 0 bases and J dropped 4 bases, with 10 bases sitting between them. CDR3 length: 16 residues. CDR1 LGHNA and CDR2 YSLEER come from the germline V gene. CDR3 sequence reads: CASSQELGTYNSPLHF. In nucleotides, the CDR3 is TGCGCCAGCAGCCAAGAATTAGGGACATATAATTCACCCCTCCACTTT.

The chain carries TRBV4-3 and TRBJ2-1, with D possibly TRBD2 on 7 matching bases. Per the germline V gene, CDR1 is LGHNA and CDR2 is YSLEER. The CDR3 is made up of 16 amino acids. V was trimmed by 0 bases and J by 4 bases, leaving 13 bases between them. The CDR3 DNA sequence: TGCGCCAGCAGCCAAGATCGCGGGGGCCCATACAATGAGCAGTTCTTC. This sequence encodes CASSQDRGGPYNEQFF.

The chain carries TRBV5-4 and TRBJ2-7; 7 nucleotides align to TRBD1. The ends lost 4 bases at V and 5 bases at J; junction bases unmatched: 3. CDR1 and CDR2 from the germline V gene are SGHNT and YYREEE (reference sequence). The CDR3 length is 12 residues. This chain's CDR3 is CASSATGNEQYF. DNA for the CDR3: TGTGCCAGCAGCGCGACAGGGAACGAGCAGTACTTC. Using reference TRBV5-4 and TRBJ2-7 for the parts outside the CDR3, the full variable domain is ETGVTQSPTHLIKTRGQQVTLRCSSQSGHNTVSWYQQALGQGPQFIFQYYREEENGRGNFPPRFSGLQFPNYSSELNVNALELDDSALYLCASSATGNEQYFGPGTRLTVT.

Notes on this clone: This CDR3 is also generated by other DNA sequences in the sample. The V and J genes are TRBV5-1 and TRBJ1-4; 7 nucleotides line up with TRBD1. The J segment lost 0 bases and the V segment lost 2 bases, leaving 4 bases of the junction unmatched. Germline CDR1 SGHRS, CDR2 YFSETQ. CDR3 length: 16 amino acids. The CDR3 sequence is CASSLTGVPTNEKLFF. The CDR3 DNA reads TGCGCCAGCAGCTTAACAGGGGTCCCAACTAATGAAAAACTGTTTTTT.

The V call is TRBV6-5, the J call TRBJ2-2, with D possibly TRBD2 on 5 matching bases. V shed 8 bases and J shed 3 bases, with 16 bases lying between them. The germline V gene has CDR1 MNHEY and CDR2 SVGAGI. The CDR3 length is 15 residues. Here the CDR3 reads CASQRREGDTGELFF. The CDR3 DNA reads TGTGCCAGCCAGAGACGCGAGGGCGACACCGGGGAGCTGTTTTTT.